This T cell receptor (beta chain) was identified in a study of cytomegalovirus exposure and HLA in healthy donors. Background on the study: Previous work identified 120 million or so unique TCR beta sequences from 150 million to 200 million T cells. As released early, the data held about 85 million unique TCRs from HLA-typed donors.

Unrecorded immune exposures were likely, despite nominal health at sampling. This clone has a single count. Primers for the PCR totalled 60 Vbeta and 13 Jbeta. TCRdb's copy holds only in-frame clones and misses some; the assay was immunoSEQ multiplex PCR. Here the sample spans about 190,000 clones, roughly 73% being singletons. Trimming at V came to 4 bases and at J to 5 bases, leaving 5 bases not matched to a gene. Germline V gene lookup returns CDR1 MNHEY and CDR2 SVGAGI. The CDR3 length is 14 residues. This clonotype was sampled from a woman aged 25-40 years in good health and CMV-seropositive. The sequencing input was PBMCs. The chain combines TRBV6-5 with TRBJ1-1; 9 bases are shared with TRBD1. The CDR3 protein is CASSSGTGTTEAFF. In nucleotides, the CDR3 is TGTGCCAGCAGTTCCGGGACAGGGACGACTGAAGCTTTCTTT.